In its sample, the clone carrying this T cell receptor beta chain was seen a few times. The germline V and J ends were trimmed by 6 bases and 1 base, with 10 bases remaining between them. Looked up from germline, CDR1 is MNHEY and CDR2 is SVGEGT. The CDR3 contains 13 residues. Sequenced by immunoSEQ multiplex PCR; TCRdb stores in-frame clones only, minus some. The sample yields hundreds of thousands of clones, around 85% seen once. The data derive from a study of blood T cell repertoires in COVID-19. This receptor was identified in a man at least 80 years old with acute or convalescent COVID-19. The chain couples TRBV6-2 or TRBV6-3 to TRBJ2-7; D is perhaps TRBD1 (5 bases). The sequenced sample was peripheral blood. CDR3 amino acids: CASSSTESYEQYF. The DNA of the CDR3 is TGTGCCAGCAGCTCGACAGAATCCTACGAGCAGTACTTC.